Listed here are 27 T cell receptor beta chains from one sample, sequenced in a study of blood T cell repertoires in COVID-19. Assay: immunoSEQ multiplex PCR; the TCRdb copy retains only in-frame clones and omits some. The table shows 200,000 to 300,000 clones, with approximately 83% occurring only once. Material for sequencing was peripheral blood. All receptors come from a woman older than 75 with acute or convalescent COVID-19.

The count of this clone is one. The V and J genes are TRBV28 and TRBJ1-6; weak D call: TRBD1 (6 bases). The CDR3 is 14 amino acids. CDR1 is MDHEN, CDR2 SYDVKM, per germline. Between the trimmed V and J ends, which lost 4 bases and 7 bases, there was a span of 11 bases. This CDR3 reads CASSSQGYNSPLHF. Written as DNA, the CDR3 is TGTGCCAGCAGTTCCCAGGGGTACAATTCACCCCTCCACTTT.

This chain connects TRBV5-1 to TRBJ2-5, with a tentative D call TRBD1 (5 bases). From germline, CDR1 is SGHRS and CDR2 YFSETQ. This CDR3 comprises 13 residues. V lost 0 bases and J 4 bases, leaving 7 bases between the germline ends. The CDR3 DNA sequence: TGCGCCAGCAGCTTGGAGGGGCCAGAGACCCAGTACTTC. Translated: CASSLEGPETQYF.

For this clone: The same CDR3 can be traced to other DNA sequences in this sample. The rearrangement joins TRBV29-1 to TRBJ1-2; TRBD1 might be the D (6 bases). The CDR3 sequence is 11 residues long. The germline V gene encodes CDR1 SQVTM and CDR2 ANQGSEA. The ends were cut back, 6 bases at V and 2 bases at J, with 7 bases in the middle. As DNA, the CDR3 is TGCAGCGTGGACAGAAACTATGGCTACACCTTC. The encoded protein is CSVDRNYGYTF.

The rearrangement links TRBV5-1 to TRBJ2-7; possibly TRBD1 for D (6 bases). The CDR3 consists of 14 residues. Trimming took off 1 base at V and 3 bases at J, with 11 bases between the two ends. Germline CDR1 is SGHRS and CDR2 is YFSETQ. In DNA form, the CDR3 reads TGCGCCAGCAGCTTGCAGGGGAATTACTACGAGCAGTACTTC. It codes for CASSLQGNYYEQYF.

This rearrangement joins TRBV9 to TRBJ2-2, with D maybe TRBD2 (5 bases). The CDR3 spans 14 residues. V lost 0 bases, J lost 5 bases, and 8 bases lay in between. Per germline, CDR1 SGDLS and CDR2 YYNGEE. This CDR3 reads CASSVASGTGELFF. The CDR3 DNA reads as TGTGCCAGCAGCGTAGCTTCGGGGACCGGGGAGCTGTTTTTT.

As concerns this clone: This CDR3 is also generated by other DNA sequences in the sample. The chain carries TRBV20-1 and TRBJ1-2; 7 nucleotides agree with TRBD1. The CDR3 is 11 amino acids. The V and J ends lost 6 bases and 7 bases, in that order; junction bases with no gene match: 5. Germline CDR1 reads DFQATT; CDR2 reads SNEGSKA (reference sequence). Here the CDR3 reads CSAWTGGGYTF. CDR3 bases: TGCAGTGCCTGGACAGGAGGTGGCTACACCTTC.

The genes are TRBV5-1 and TRBJ2-3; D possibly corresponds to TRBD2 (6 bases). Germline values: CDR1 SGHRS, CDR2 YFSETQ. Trimming took 1 base from V and 8 from J, leaving 17 bases between them. The CDR3 covers 15 residues. CDR3 DNA sequence: TGCGCCAGCAGCTTGAGGCAGGGCAGAGCGGGTACGCAGTATTTT. It is translated as CASSLRQGRAGTQYF.

In its sample, this clone was seen a few times. The CDR3 spells CASSLGQQETQYF. CDR3 coding DNA: TGTGCCAGCAGCTTAGGGCAGCAAGAGACCCAGTACTTC. The chain links TRBV7-2 to TRBJ2-5; D is ambiguous. Germline CDR1 is SGHTA and CDR2 is FQGNSA. This CDR3 comprises 13 residues. Trimming shortened V by 1 base and J by 2 bases, and 5 bases separated the two germline ends. The full variable domain, with the rest looked up from reference TRBV7-2 and TRBJ2-5, is GAGVSQSPSNKVTEKGKDVELRCDPISGHTALYWYRQSLGQGLEFLIYFQGNSAPDKSGLPSDRFSAERTGGSVSTLTIQRTQQEDSAVYLCASSLGQQETQYFGPGTRLLVL.

The V call is TRBV19, the J call TRBJ1-5; 8 bases match TRBD1. The CDR3 sequence is 13 residues long. V was clipped by 3 bases and J by 6 bases; unmatched bases: 1. Germline-derived CDR1 and CDR2 are LNHDA and SQIVND (reference sequence). The CDR3 loop reads CASSMQGAQPQHF. In nucleotides, the CDR3 is TGTGCCAGTAGTATGCAGGGGGCTCAGCCCCAGCATTTT. The whole variable domain, filled in from reference TRBV19 and TRBJ1-5, reads DGGITQSPKYLFRKEGQNVTLSCEQNLNHDAMYWYRQDPGQGLRLIYYSQIVNDFQKGDIAEGYSVSREKKESFPLTVTSAQKNPTAFYLCASSMQGAQPQHFGDGTRLSIL.

V gene TRBV6-5 combines with J gene TRBJ2-1, with 12 bases identical to TRBD2. Trimming cost V 0 bases and J 6 bases; bases outside gene matches: 3. This CDR3 has 16 residues. Germline V gene data show CDR1 as MNHEY and CDR2 as SVGAGI. The CDR3 sequence: CASSYSRTSGVNEQFF. The CDR3 region has the DNA TGTGCCAGCAGTTACTCCCGGACTAGCGGGGTCAATGAGCAGTTCTTC.

The gene calls are TRBV7-3 and TRBJ1-1; 10 bases map to TRBD1. The CDR3 is 16 amino acids. The V gene end was trimmed by 5 bases and the J gene end by 4 bases; junction bases not matched to a gene: 10. Germline-derived CDR1 and CDR2 are SGHTA and FQGTGA. CDR3 sequence reads: CASSPLGQGGGTEAFF. The CDR3 nucleotides read TGTGCCAGCAGCCCCCTTGGACAGGGGGGCGGCACTGAAGCTTTCTTT.

This chain joins TRBV6-5 and TRBJ2-5; a weak D match, TRBD1 (5 bases). V was clipped by 2 bases and J by 5 bases, with 15 bases between them. The germline V gene encodes CDR1 MNHEY and CDR2 SVGAGI. The CDR3 runs to 15 residues. DNA of the CDR3: TGTGCCAGCAGTTACGGTGTCCTGGCAGGGGAGACCCAGTACTTC. Protein product: CASSYGVLAGETQYF.

The rearrangement uses TRBV5-8 and TRBJ1-1; 9 bases agree with TRBD1. Germline V lookup: CDR1 SGHTS, CDR2 YDEGEE. Trimming cost V 4 bases and J 3 bases; bases outside gene matches: 4. This CDR3 comprises 14 residues. The CDR3: CASSPRQGDTEAFF. The CDR3 nucleotides read TGTGCCAGCAGCCCCCGACAGGGGGACACTGAAGCTTTCTTT.

This clone was seen more than once but under ten times. V usage is TRBV24-1 and J usage is TRBJ2-1, with 9 bases fitting TRBD2. This CDR3 is built from 16 residues. V trimming: 6 bases; J trimming: 0 bases; junction bases outside the gene matches: 5. Germline V gene lookup returns CDR1 KGHDR and CDR2 SFDVKD. Here the CDR3 reads CATSLSGGLSYNEQFF. The CDR3 DNA is TGTGCCACCAGTCTTAGCGGGGGCCTCTCCTACAATGAGCAGTTCTTC.

Points on this clone: The same CDR3 arises from other DNA sequences in this sample as well. The rearrangement uses TRBV19 and TRBJ1-1; 9 bases line up with TRBD1. Germline CDR1 and CDR2: LNHDA and SQIVND (reference sequence). J was trimmed by 6 bases and V by 7 bases; bases with no gene match: 12. The CDR3 totals 15 residues. The CDR3 reads CASNPSGTGKSEAFF. The CDR3, as DNA: TGTGCCAGTAACCCTTCCGGGACAGGGAAATCTGAAGCTTTCTTT.

V and J are TRBV5-4 and TRBJ1-6, with D maybe TRBD1 (6 bases). Trimming removed 4 bases at V and 6 bases at J, with 26 bases between. This CDR3 spans 19 amino acids. The germline CDR1 and CDR2 sequences are SGHNT and YYREEE (reference sequence). The CDR3 loop reads CASSPIVEAVQGRNSPLHF. The CDR3 nucleotides are TGTGCCAGCAGCCCAATTGTTGAGGCCGTACAGGGCCGTAATTCACCCCTCCACTTT.

The chain uses TRBV2 and TRBJ1-2, with 8 positions matching TRBD1. This CDR3 has 12 residues. Trimming took 6 bases from V and 6 from J; bases not matched to a gene: 3. Looked up from germline, CDR1 is SNHLY and CDR2 is FYNNEI. The DNA of the CDR3 is TGTGCCAGCAGCAGGGGGCTTAATGGCTACACCTTC. Protein: CASSRGLNGYTF.

The chain is built from TRBV19 and TRBJ1-2, with 7 bases lining up with TRBD1. J gave up 7 bases and V 3 bases, and 17 bases lay outside the gene matches. This CDR3 has 17 amino acids. From germline, CDR1 is LNHDA and CDR2 SQIVND (reference sequence). The CDR3 here is CASSILQGRGWLSGYTF. The CDR3 DNA sequence: TGTGCCAGTAGTATCCTACAGGGGCGTGGATGGCTCTCTGGCTACACCTTC.

This clone was seen only once. This chain connects TRBV9 to TRBJ1-3; possible D gene TRBD1, 5 bases. The V end was cut by 4 bases, the J end by 2 bases, with 13 bases between. CDR1 is SGDLS and CDR2 is YYNGEE in the germline V gene. The CDR3 spans 15 residues. Here the CDR3 reads CASSRQTPTGNTIYF. CDR3 nucleotide sequence: TGTGCCAGCAGCCGACAGACCCCGACTGGAAACACCATATATTTT.

This clone was observed a few times. The V call is TRBV2, the J call TRBJ1-1; 7 positions agree with TRBD1. V shed 2 bases, J shed 5 bases, and the junction held 11 bases outside the gene matches. The CDR3 totals 16 residues. Germline CDR1 SNHLY, CDR2 FYNNEI. The CDR3 DNA sequence: TGTGCCAGCAGTGAACGACAGGGAAAGAGTGGAACTGAAGCTTTCTTT. It specifies CASSERQGKSGTEAFF.

Written as DNA, the CDR3 is TGTGCCAGCAGCTTACGCCCGGGACAGAGTTTCTTCAGTGGCTACACCTTC. Protein product: CASSLRPGQSFFSGYTF. J is TRBJ1-2 and V is TRBV11-2; 7 bases align to TRBD1. The CDR3 is made up of 17 amino acids. Germline V gene sequence: CDR1 SGHAT, CDR2 FQNNGV. Trimming cost V 2 bases and J 7 bases; bases outside gene matches: 16.

Points on this clone: The sample carries other DNA sequences with the same CDR3. The chain joins TRBV5-1 to TRBJ1-5; 11 bases agree with TRBD1. Germline CDR1 is SGHRS and CDR2 is YFSETQ. The CDR3 extends over 15 amino acids. V shed 4 bases and J 6 bases; nucleotides not matched to a gene: 6. CDR3 coding DNA: TGCGCCAGCAGCCCCGGACAGGGGGCAGGTCAGCCCCAGCATTTT. Its protein is CASSPGQGAGQPQHF.

V is TRBV6-5 and J is TRBJ1-2; unclear D gene. This CDR3 has 13 amino acids. Germline V gives CDR1 MNHEY, CDR2 SVGAGI. V was clipped by 5 bases and J by 7 bases, with 14 bases between them. CDR3 sequence: CASSPSGIPGYTF. The CDR3 DNA follows: TGTGCCAGCAGTCCCTCGGGTATCCCTGGCTACACCTTC.

This sequence joins TRBV5-1 and TRBJ2-1; D unresolved. The CDR3 consists of 15 residues. CDR1 SGHRS and CDR2 YFSETQ come from the germline V gene. Between the trimmed V and J ends, which lost 5 bases and 0 bases, there was a span of 12 bases. The CDR3 sequence is CASSATGGSYNEQFF. CDR3 nucleotide sequence: TGCGCCAGCAGTGCCACGGGTGGCTCCTACAATGAGCAGTTCTTC.

This chain links TRBV10-3 with TRBJ2-3, with unresolved D. The CDR3 has 15 amino acids. Trimming removed 3 bases at V and 0 bases at J, with 10 bases between. CDR1 and CDR2 (germline): ENHRY, SYGVKD. The CDR3 bases are TGTGCCATCAGTGATCCGACTCATAGCACAGATACGCAGTATTTT. The encoded protein is CAISDPTHSTDTQYF.

This chain links TRBV14 with TRBJ2-7; perhaps TRBD2 as D (5 bases). Per germline, CDR1 SGHDN and CDR2 FVKESK. The length of the CDR3 is 14 residues. V was clipped by 0 bases and J by 6 bases, with 12 bases between them. CDR3 protein: CASSQDLGVAEQYF. The CDR3 DNA sequence: TGTGCCAGCAGCCAAGATCTGGGAGTAGCCGAGCAGTACTTC. Full variable domain (rest looked up from reference TRBV14 and TRBJ2-7): EAGVTQFPSHSVIEKGQTVTLRCDPISGHDNLYWYRRVMGKEIKFLLHFVKESKQDESGMPNNRFLAERTGGTYSTLKVQPAELEDSGVYFCASSQDLGVAEQYFGPGTRLTVT.

In its sample, this clone was seen once. V usage is TRBV9 and J usage is TRBJ1-4; possible D gene TRBD1, 6 bases. V was pared by 0 bases and J by 8 bases, with 14 bases between. This CDR3 comprises 15 residues. Germline-derived CDR1 and CDR2 are SGDLS and YYNGEE. The CDR3, as DNA: TGTGCCAGCAGCGTAGCTCCAGGGGCTTGGGAAAAACTGTTTTTT. Amino acids: CASSVAPGAWEKLFF.